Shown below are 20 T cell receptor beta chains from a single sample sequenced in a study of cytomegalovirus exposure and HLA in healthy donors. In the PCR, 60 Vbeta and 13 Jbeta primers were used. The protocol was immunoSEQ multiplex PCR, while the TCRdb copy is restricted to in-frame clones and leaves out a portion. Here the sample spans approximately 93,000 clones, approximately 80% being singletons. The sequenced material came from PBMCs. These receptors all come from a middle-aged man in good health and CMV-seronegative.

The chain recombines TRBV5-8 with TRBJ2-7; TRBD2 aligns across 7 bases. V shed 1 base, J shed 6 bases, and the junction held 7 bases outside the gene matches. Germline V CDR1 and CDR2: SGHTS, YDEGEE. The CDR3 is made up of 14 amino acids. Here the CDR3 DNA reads TGTGCCAGCAGCTTGTTAGGCCAGCGGGGCGAGCAGTACTTC. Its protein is CASSLLGQRGEQYF.

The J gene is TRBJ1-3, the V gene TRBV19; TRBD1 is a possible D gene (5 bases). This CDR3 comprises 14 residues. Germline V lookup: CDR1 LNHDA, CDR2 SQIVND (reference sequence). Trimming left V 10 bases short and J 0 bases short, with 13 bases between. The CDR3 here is CATRLGLSGNTIYF. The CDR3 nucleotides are TGTGCCACCCGTTTGGGGCTCTCTGGAAACACCATATATTTT.

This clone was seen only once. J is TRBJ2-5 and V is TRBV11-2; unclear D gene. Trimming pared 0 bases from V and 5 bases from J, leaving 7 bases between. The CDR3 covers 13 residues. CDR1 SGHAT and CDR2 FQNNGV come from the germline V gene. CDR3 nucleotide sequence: TGTGCCAGCAGCTTAGAAGGAGCGGAGACCCAGTACTTC. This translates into CASSLEGAETQYF. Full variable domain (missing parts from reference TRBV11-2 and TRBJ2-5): EAGVAQSPRYKIIEKRQSVAFWCNPISGHATLYWYQQILGQGPKLLIQFQNNGVVDDSQLPKDRFSAERLKGVDSTLKIQPAKLEDSAVYLCASSLEGAETQYFGPGTRLLVL.

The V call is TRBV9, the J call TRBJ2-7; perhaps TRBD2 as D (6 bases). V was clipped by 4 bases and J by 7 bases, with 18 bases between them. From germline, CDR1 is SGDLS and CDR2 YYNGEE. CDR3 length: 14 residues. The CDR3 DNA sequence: TGTGCCAGCAGCTTTAGCGGAGCCAAGGAAGAGCAGTACTTC. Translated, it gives CASSFSGAKEEQYF.

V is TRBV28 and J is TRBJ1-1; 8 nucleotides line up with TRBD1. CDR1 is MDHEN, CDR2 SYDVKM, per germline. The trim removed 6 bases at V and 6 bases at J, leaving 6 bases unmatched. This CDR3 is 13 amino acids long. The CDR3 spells CASSTGGFPEAFF. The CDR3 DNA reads TGTGCCAGCAGCACAGGGGGGTTCCCTGAAGCTTTCTTT. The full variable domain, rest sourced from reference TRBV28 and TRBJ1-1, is DVKVTQSSRYLVKRTGEKVFLECVQDMDHENMFWYRQDPGLGLRLIYFSYDVKMKEKGDIPEGYSVSREKKERFSLILESASTNQTSMYLCASSTGGFPEAFFGQGTRLTVV.

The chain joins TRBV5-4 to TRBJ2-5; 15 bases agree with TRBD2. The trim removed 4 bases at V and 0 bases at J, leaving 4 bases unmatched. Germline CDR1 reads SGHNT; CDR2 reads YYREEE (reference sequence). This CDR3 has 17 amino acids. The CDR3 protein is CASSQGTSGGYQETQYF. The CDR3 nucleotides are TGTGCCAGCAGCCAAGGGACTAGCGGGGGGTACCAAGAGACCCAGTACTTC.

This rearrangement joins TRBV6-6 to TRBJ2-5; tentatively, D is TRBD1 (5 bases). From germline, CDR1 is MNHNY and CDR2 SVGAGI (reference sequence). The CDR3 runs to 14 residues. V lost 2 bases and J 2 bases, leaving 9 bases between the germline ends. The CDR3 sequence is CASSYRRGQETQYF. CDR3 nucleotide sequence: TGTGCCAGCAGTTACAGAAGGGGACAAGAGACCCAGTACTTC.

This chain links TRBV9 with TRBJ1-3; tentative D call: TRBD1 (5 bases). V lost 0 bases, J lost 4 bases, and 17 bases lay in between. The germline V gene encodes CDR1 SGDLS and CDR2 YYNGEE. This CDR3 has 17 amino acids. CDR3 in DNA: TGTGCCAGCAGCGTAGGTCCGGGGGGACCTTCGGGAAACACCATATATTTT. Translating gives CASSVGPGGPSGNTIYF.

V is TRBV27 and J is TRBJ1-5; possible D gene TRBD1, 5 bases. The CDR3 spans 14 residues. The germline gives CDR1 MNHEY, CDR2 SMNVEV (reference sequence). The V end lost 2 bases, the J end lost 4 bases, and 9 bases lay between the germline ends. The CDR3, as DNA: TGTGCCAGCAGTTTACAGGGTGTAAATCAGCCCCAGCATTTT. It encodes CASSLQGVNQPQHF.

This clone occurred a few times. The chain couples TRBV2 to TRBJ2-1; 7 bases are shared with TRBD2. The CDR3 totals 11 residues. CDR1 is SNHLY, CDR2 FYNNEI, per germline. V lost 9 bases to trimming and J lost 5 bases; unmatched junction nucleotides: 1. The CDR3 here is CASTSDNEQFF. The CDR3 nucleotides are TGTGCCAGTACTAGCGACAATGAGCAGTTCTTC.

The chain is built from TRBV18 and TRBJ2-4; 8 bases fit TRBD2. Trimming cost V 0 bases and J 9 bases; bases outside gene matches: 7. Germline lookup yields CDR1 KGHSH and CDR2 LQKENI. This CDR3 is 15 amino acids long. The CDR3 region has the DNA TGTGCCAGCTCACCACCAAGCGGGGGCCCTGGCATTCAGTACTTC. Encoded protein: CASSPPSGGPGIQYF.

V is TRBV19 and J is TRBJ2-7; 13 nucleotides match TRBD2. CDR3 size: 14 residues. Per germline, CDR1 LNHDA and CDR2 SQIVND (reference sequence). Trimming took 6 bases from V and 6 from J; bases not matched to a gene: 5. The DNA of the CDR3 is TGTGCCAGTAGCGGACTAGCGGGAGTAGGCGAGCAGTACTTC. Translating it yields CASSGLAGVGEQYF. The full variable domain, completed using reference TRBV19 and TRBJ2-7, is DGGITQSPKYLFRKEGQNVTLSCEQNLNHDAMYWYRQDPGQGLRLIYYSQIVNDFQKGDIAEGYSVSREKKESFPLTVTSAQKNPTAFYLCASSGLAGVGEQYFGPGTRLTVT.

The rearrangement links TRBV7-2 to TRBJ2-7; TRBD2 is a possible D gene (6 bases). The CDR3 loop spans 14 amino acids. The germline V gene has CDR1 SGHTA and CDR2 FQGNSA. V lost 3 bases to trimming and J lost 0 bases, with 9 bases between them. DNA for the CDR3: TGTGCCAGCAGCTTCGTAGCGGACTCCTACGAGCAGTACTTC. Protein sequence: CASSFVADSYEQYF.

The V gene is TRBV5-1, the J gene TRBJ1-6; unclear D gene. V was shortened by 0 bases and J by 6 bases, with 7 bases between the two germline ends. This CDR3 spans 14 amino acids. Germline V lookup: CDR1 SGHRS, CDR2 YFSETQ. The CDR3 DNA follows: TGCGCCAGCAGCTTGGGCGAAAGTAATTCACCCCTCCACTTT. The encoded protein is CASSLGESNSPLHF.

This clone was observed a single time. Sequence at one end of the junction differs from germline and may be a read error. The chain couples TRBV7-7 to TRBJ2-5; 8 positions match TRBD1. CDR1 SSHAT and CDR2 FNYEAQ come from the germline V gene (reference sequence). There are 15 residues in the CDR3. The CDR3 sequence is CASSLGYRGQETQYF. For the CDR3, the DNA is TGTGCTAGCAGCTTAGGGTACAGGGGGCAAGAGACCCAGTACTTC.

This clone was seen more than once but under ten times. CDR3 nucleotide sequence: TGTGCCAGCAGCTATGGGACAGGTTCCTCTGGGGCCAACGTCCTGACTTTC. Its protein is CASSYGTGSSGANVLTF. This rearrangement joins TRBV5-4 to TRBJ2-6; the match to TRBD1 covers 8 bases. J was trimmed by 0 bases and V by 3 bases; bases with no gene match: 5. The CDR3 spans 17 residues. From germline, CDR1 is SGHNT and CDR2 YYREEE (reference sequence).

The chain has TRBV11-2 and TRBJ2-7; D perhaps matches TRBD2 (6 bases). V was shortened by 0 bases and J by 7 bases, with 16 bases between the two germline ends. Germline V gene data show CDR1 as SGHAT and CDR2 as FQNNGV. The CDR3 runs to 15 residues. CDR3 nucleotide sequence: TGTGCCAGCAGCTTAGACCAGCGGGCCTACCCAGAGCAGTACTTC. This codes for CASSLDQRAYPEQYF.

The DNA of the CDR3 is TGTGCCTGCGAGTTCTATGGCTACACCTTC. Translation gives CACEFYGYTF. This chain links TRBV30 with TRBJ1-2, with D uncertain. Per germline, CDR1 GTSNPN and CDR2 SVGIG (reference sequence). Trimming stripped 6 bases from V and 4 bases from J, with 6 bases between. The CDR3 sequence is 10 residues long.

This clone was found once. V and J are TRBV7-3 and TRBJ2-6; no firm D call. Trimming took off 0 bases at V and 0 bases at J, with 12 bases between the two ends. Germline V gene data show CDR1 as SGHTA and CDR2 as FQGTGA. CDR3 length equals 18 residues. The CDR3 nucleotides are TGTGCCAGCAGCTTAACAGGAGCCTCTCTCTCTGGGGCCAACGTCCTGACTTTC. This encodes CASSLTGASLSGANVLTF.

The CDR3 sequence: CASSIGDRNTNTEAFF. As DNA, the CDR3 is TGTGCCAGTAGTATCGGGGACAGAAACACGAACACTGAAGCTTTCTTT. J is TRBJ1-1 and V is TRBV19, with 7 bases matching TRBD1. V was pared by 3 bases and J by 1 base, with 8 bases of the junction left unmatched. From germline, CDR1 is LNHDA and CDR2 SQIVND (reference sequence). The CDR3 is made up of 16 amino acids.